This T cell receptor beta chain comes out of a study of T cells in Graves' hyperthyroidism and ophthalmopathy. Stable Graves' hyperthyroidism denoted no ophthalmopathy progression over 18 months. Regarding the study as a whole: Patients with ophthalmopathy were separated from those with stable hyperthyroidism by a 13 V-J model. Ophthalmopathy prediction by the model preceded onset by a median approximately 5.9 months.

A note on this clonotype: The antigen remains unidentified.

TCR beta CDR3 regions were amplified from RNA. First-round RT-PCR of the TCR CDR3 relied on the HTBI primer set. One entry per CDR3 protein results from TCRdb running MiXCR on the multiplex PCR reads. The sample gives a few hundred thousand distinct CDR3 sequences, approximately 13% of which show up once; 4% to 6.5% is in the top ten. The V gene's germline CDR1 is WSHSY and CDR2 SAAADI. This CDR3 is 17 amino acids long. Trimming stripped 0 bases from V and 6 bases from J, with 21 bases between. Sequencing was carried out using blood. The TCR sequence derives from a woman aged 18-29 years with Graves' hyperthyroidism. This chain connects TRBV10-2 to TRBJ2-7; possibly TRBD2 for D (5 bases). The CDR3 loop reads CASSESLDYLRIFEQYF. The CDR3 DNA reads as TGCGCCAGCAGTGAGTCTTTAGACTACCTACGAATCTTCGAGCAGTACTTC.